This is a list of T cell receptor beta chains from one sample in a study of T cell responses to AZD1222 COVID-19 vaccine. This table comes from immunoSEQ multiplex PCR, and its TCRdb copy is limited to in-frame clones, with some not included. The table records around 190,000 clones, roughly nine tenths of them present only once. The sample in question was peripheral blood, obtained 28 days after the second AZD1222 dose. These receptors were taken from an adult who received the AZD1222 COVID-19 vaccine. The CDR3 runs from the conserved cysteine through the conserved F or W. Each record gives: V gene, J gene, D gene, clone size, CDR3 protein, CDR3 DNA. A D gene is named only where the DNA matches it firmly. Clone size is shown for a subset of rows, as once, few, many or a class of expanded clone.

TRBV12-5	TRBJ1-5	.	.	CASGFGGNQPQHF	TGTGCTAGTGGTTTCGGCGGTAATCAGCCCCAGCATTTT
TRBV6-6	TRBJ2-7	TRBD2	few	CASKSSGKSSEQYF	TGTGCCAGCAAGAGTAGCGGGAAATCTAGCGAGCAGTACTTC
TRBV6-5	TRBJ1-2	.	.	CATQDGYYGYTF	TGTGCCACCCAGGACGGGTACTATGGCTACACCTTC
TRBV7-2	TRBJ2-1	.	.	CASSSFTDHEQFF	TGTGCCAGCAGCTCCTTCACTGATCATGAGCAGTTCTTC
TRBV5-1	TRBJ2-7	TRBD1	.	CASSLEAGGEYEQYF	TGCGCCAGCAGCTTGGAGGCAGGGGGCGAGTACGAGCAGTACTTC
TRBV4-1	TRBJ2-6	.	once	CASSQLPGAGANVLTF	TGCGCCAGCAGCCAATTGCCGGGGGCCGGGGCCAACGTCCTGACTTTC
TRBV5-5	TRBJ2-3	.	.	CASSLQPTGSTDTQYF	TGTGCCAGCAGCTTGCAACCGACAGGTAGCACAGATACGCAGTATTTT
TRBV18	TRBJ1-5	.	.	CASSPPRVDSNQPQHF	TGTGCCAGCTCACCACCGAGAGTAGATAGCAATCAGCCCCAGCATTTT
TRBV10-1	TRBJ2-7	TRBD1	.	CASSLGQGARGEQYF	TGCGCCAGCAGTCTTGGACAGGGGGCTCGGGGGGAGCAGTACTTC
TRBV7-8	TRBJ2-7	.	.	CASSLFRVEGYEQYF	TGTGCCAGCAGCCTTTTCAGGGTCGAAGGGTACGAGCAGTACTTC
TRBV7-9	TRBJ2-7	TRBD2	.	CASSLAGTTSYEQYF	TGTGCCAGCAGCTTGGCAGGGACTACTTCCTACGAGCAGTACTTC
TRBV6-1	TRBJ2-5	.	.	CASSEVNSQYF	TGTGCCAGCAGTGAAGTTAACAGTCAGTACTTC
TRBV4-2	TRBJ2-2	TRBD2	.	CASSQEASGRSNGELFF	TGTGCCAGCAGCCAAGAGGCGAGCGGGAGGTCTAACGGGGAGCTGTTTTTT
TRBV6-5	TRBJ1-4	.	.	CAGRRGGGGDEKLFF	TGTGCCGGCAGAAGAGGGGGGGGCGGCGATGAAAAACTGTTTTTT
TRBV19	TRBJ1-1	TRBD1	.	CASKGQIPKGVTEAFF	TGTGCCAGTAAGGGACAGATCCCAAAAGGGGTCACTGAAGCTTTCTTT
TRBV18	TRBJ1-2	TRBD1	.	CASSLPRDRVNYGYTF	TGTGCCAGCTCACTACCAAGGGACAGAGTTAATTATGGCTACACCTTC
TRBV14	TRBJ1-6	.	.	CASSPGPAPAF	TGTGCCAGCAGCCCTGGACCGGCCCCGGCCTTT
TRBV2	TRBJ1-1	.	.	CASSVGTGGTEAFF	TGTGCCAGCAGTGTTGGGACCGGGGGCACTGAAGCTTTCTTT
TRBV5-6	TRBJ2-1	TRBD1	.	CASSLFGLRAGGYNEQFF	TGTGCCAGCAGCCTCTTCGGACTCCGAGCAGGGGGATACAATGAGCAGTTCTTC
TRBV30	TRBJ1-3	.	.	CAWKPIGNTIYF	TGTGCCTGGAAGCCAATAGGAAACACCATATATTTT
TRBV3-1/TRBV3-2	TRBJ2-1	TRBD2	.	CASSQEAGGPYEQFF	TGTGCCAGCAGCCAAGAGGCGGGAGGGCCCTATGAGCAGTTCTTC
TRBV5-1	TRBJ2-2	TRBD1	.	CASSVIGTANTGELFF	TGCGCCAGCAGCGTTATCGGGACAGCAAACACCGGGGAGCTGTTTTTT